This TCR beta chain was found in a study of blood T cell repertoires in COVID-19. Study details: The United States, Italy and Spain were the sources of the acute and convalescent COVID-19 samples.

This clone was observed a handful of times. The same CDR3 is also encoded by other DNA sequences in this sample. In the authors' workflow: Estimated nucleated cell counts came from reference gene primer amplification. The assay was immunoSEQ multiplex PCR, and TCRdb's table has in-frame clones only and misses some. V and J calls and clone size come straight from that table; D and trimming were deduced from the DNA. Of some 100,000 clones listed, more than 85% were seen once; the top ten hold 2% to 2.5%. Germline V gives CDR1 SGHRS, CDR2 YFSETQ. There are 15 residues in the CDR3. Trimming took off 0 bases at V and 0 bases at J, with 7 bases between the two ends.

Sequenced: peripheral blood. The genes are TRBV5-1 and TRBJ1-3; D is ambiguous. This receptor was identified in a man between 50 and 59 years old with active COVID-19. In DNA form, the CDR3 reads TGCGCCAGCAGCTTGGAACCCGGCTCTGGAAACACCATATATTTT. It codes for CASSLEPGSGNTIYF.